This TCR beta chain was recorded in a study of cytomegalovirus exposure and HLA in healthy donors. Use of 60 Vbeta and 13 Jbeta primers characterized the PCR. The method was immunoSEQ multiplex PCR; TCRdb's version includes in-frame clones alone and lacks a portion of them. The data contain under 90,000 clones, roughly 75% of them seen just once; the ten biggest clones take up about 2.2%. This CDR3 is 16 amino acids long. The V gene lost 2 bases and the J gene lost 2 bases, with 15 bases spanning the gap. Germline values: CDR1 SGHTA, CDR2 FQGTGA. As regards this clone: Its matching antigen is unknown.

Study results and caveats: Most TCR beta V segments were productive about 87% or about 30% of the time in an earlier analysis. Highly shared variants forming one cluster were likely a sequencing artifact. Association of a missense DCLRE1C variant with TCR beta V- and J-gene trimming was reported in a later analysis. Most TCR sequences showed up rarely, but some public TCRs showed up in many donors.

The specimen sequenced was PBMCs. This sequence originates from a man in his forties in good health and CMV-seronegative. This chain connects TRBV7-3 to TRBJ1-1; D is perhaps TRBD1 (5 bases). CDR3 loop: CASSLHGSGLNTEAFF. The CDR3 DNA follows: TGTGCCAGCAGCTTACACGGCTCAGGGCTTAACACTGAAGCTTTCTTT.